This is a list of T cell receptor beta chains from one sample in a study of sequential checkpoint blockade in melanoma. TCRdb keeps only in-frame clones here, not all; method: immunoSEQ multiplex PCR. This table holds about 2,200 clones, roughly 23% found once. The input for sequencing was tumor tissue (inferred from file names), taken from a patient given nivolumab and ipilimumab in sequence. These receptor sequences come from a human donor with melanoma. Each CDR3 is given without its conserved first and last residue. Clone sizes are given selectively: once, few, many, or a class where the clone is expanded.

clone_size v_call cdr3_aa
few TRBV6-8 ASSDSGGVVDTGELF
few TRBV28 ASSLPGTMTGELF
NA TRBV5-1 ASSLNGLAAYNEQF
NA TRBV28 ASTGTSGTRNEQY
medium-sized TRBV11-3 ASSRQGVGQPQH
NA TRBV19 ASSTDDRANEQF
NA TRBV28 ASRYRVAGGNTIY
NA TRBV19 ASSLSGSTDTQY
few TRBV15 ATHAGQGGQYSNQPQH
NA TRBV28 ASRGGISYNEQF
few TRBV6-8 ASSDSTSGPDTQY
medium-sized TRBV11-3 ASSSRTGGYVNEQF
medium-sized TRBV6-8 ASSPGLADTGELF
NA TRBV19 ASNWGGLSNQPQH
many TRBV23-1 ASSLSGTAEQY
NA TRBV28 ASSFPLADSPWEQY
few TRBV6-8 ASSYRGAVEQY
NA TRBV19 ASAGTWAETQY
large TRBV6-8 ASSKQGMNTEAF
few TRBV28 ASTYRTKRDTYEQY
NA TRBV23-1 ASSSGQTYEQY
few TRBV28 ASREQGLGGYT
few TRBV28 ASTRTSGARVQY
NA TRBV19 ASTNPGEGGNEQF
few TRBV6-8 ASSQGSFYEQY
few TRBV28 ASPPGWESGNEQF
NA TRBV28 ASSTTGGATMSYEQY
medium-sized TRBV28 ASRGAGNPSGNTIY
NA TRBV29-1 SVDQRQGNSMYGYT
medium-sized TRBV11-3 ASRPGLDRYTEAF
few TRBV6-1 ASSEGTSLQQF
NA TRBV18 ASSYGTAKNIQY
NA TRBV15 ATSRDILLKRGKLF
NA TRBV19 ASSIGASNQPQH
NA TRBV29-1 SVSRDRGTEAF
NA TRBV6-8 ASSYGAGGHNEQF
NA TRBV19 ATRPGQGTEAF
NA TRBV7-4 ASSLGQTGEQF
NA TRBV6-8 ASSYTGVTEAF
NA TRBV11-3 ASSLQGNTGELF
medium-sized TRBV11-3 ASSKSGPQETQY
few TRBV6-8 ASRTGATSYGYT
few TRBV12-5 ASGEGTSGYNEQF
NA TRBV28 ASSLGPYEQF
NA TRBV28 ASSFVSSGKTDTQY
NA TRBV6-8 ASRNRTLYEQY
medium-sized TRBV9 ASSVTDGTVYGYT
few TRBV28 ASSFLAGESEQY
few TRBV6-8 ASRGDGNEQF
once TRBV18 ASSSSGTGRTNEKLF
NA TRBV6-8 ASRKTSMGSYEQY
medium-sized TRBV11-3 ASSLGGSFGDTQY
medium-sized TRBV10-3 AISESVTLNTEAF